The 16 T cell receptor beta chains listed next were all sequenced from one sample in a study of T-cell reconstitution after alpha-beta-depleted transplantation in children. This sample's TCRbeta library carried unique molecular identifier barcodes. A single record per CDR3 protein comes from TCRdb applying MiXCR to the PCR reads. Here the sample spans 17,000 or so distinct CDR3 sequences, around 12% being singletons. This specimen was PBMCs, mostly from graft donor cells, taken 180 days after TCRalphabeta/CD19-depleted stem cell transplant. These receptors were collected from a boy in the first two years of life who had a stem cell transplant for Wiskott-Aldrich syndrome, so the T cells may come from the graft donor.

This clonotype showed up many times. The chain uses TRBV6-2 or TRBV6-3 and TRBJ1-2; 8 positions match TRBD1. Germline loops: CDR1 MNHEY, CDR2 SVGEGT. V lost 4 bases and J lost 8; bases outside the gene matches: 15. The CDR3 is 16 residues long. The CDR3 is CASSFSITDRAGGYTF. In nucleotides, the CDR3 is TGTGCCAGCAGTTTCTCGATTACGGACAGGGCCGGCGGCTACACCTTC.

This clonotype occurred a few times. The chain joins TRBV21-1 to TRBJ2-5; no check of the table's D call, TRBD2, against the DNA was made. TRBV21-1 is a pseudogene segment. CDR3 length equals 15 residues. CDR3 coding DNA: TGTGCCAGCAGCAAAGGTCTGGCGGGAGAAGAGACCCAGTACTTC. It translates to CASSKGLAGEETQYF.

The table lists this clonotype with a few counts. The CDR3 spells CASSLVDTGELFF. The CDR3 nucleotides read TGCGCCAGCAGCTTGGTAGACACCGGGGAGCTGTTTTTT. The rearrangement uses TRBV5-1 and TRBJ2-2; D is uncertain. This CDR3 region has 13 residues. CDR1 is SGHRS and CDR2 is YFSETQ in the germline V gene. Trimming took off 0 bases at V and 3 bases at J, with 3 bases between the two ends. The complete variable domain, with remaining parts taken from reference TRBV5-1 and TRBJ2-2, reads KAGVTQTPRYLIKTRGQQVTLSCSPISGHRSVSWYQQTPGQGLQFLFEYFSETQRNKGNFPGRFSGRQFSNSRSEMNVSTLELGDSALYLCASSLVDTGELFFGEGSRLTVL.

This clonotype was seen repeatedly, ten times or more. The rearrangement joins TRBV27 to TRBJ2-1; D is perhaps TRBD1 (5 bases). The germline V gene encodes CDR1 MNHEY and CDR2 SMNVEV (reference sequence). The CDR3 extends over 15 amino acids. Trimming took 2 bases from V and 0 from J, leaving 8 bases between them. In DNA form, the CDR3 reads TGTGCCAGCAGTTTAACAGGCGGCTCCTACAATGAGCAGTTCTTC. Translation: CASSLTGGSYNEQFF.

This clonotype was observed many times. V is TRBV24-1 and J is TRBJ2-1; the D gene could be TRBD1 or TRBD2 (6 bases each). Germline V gene data show CDR1 as KGHDR and CDR2 as SFDVKD. V was cut by 5 bases and J by 4 bases, with 14 bases left in between. The CDR3 sequence is 15 residues long. The CDR3 is CATSAPGASYNEQFF. The CDR3 DNA reads as TGTGCCACCAGTGCTCCGGGGGCCAGTTACAATGAGCAGTTCTTC.

This clonotype was picked up a small number of times. One base away lies a much larger clone, so this may be a sequencing read error. The chain combines TRBV30 with TRBJ2-6, with 9 nucleotides matching TRBD1. This CDR3 is built from 17 residues. Germline V gene lookup returns CDR1 GTSNPN and CDR2 SVGIG (reference sequence). The CDR3 here is CAWVRDREDSGANGLTF. In nucleotides, the CDR3 is TGTGCCTGGGTCCGGGACAGGGAGGACTCTGGGGCCAACGGCCTGACTTTC.

The chain recombines TRBV5-8 with TRBJ2-1, with unresolved D. Germline V CDR1 and CDR2: SGHTS, YDEGEE. V lost 3 bases, J lost 0 bases, and 10 bases lay in between. This CDR3 has 15 amino acids. CDR3 in amino acids: CASSSTTTSYNEQFF. The DNA of the CDR3 is TGTGCCAGCAGCTCCACTACCACCTCCTACAATGAGCAGTTCTTC.

Of note for this clonotype: A much larger clone is a single base away; this may be a read error. The chain employs TRBV5-6 and TRBJ2-5; 7 nucleotides line up with TRBD2. The CDR3 consists of 17 residues. With 0 bases clipped from V and 2 bases from J, the junction kept 10 bases outside the gene matches. Germline lookup yields CDR1 SGHDT and CDR2 YYEEEE. CDR3 loop: CASSLGHPTSRQETQYF. In DNA, the CDR3 is TGTGCCAGCAGCTTGGGACACCCGACTAGCAGACAAGAGACCCAGTACTTC.

The chain employs TRBV7-2 and TRBJ1-1, with TRBD1 matching 8 bases. V was pared by 5 bases and J by 10 bases, with 12 bases of the junction left unmatched. Germline loops: CDR1 SGHTA, CDR2 FQGNSA. The CDR3 has 14 residues. The CDR3 nucleotides read TGTGCCAGCAGCAACGACGGACAGGGCGGATCAGCTTTCTTT. Its protein product is CASSNDGQGGSAFF. The full variable domain, completed using reference TRBV7-2 and TRBJ1-1, is GAGVSQSPSNKVTEKGKDVELRCDPISGHTALYWYRQSLGQGLEFLIYFQGNSAPDKSGLPSDRFSAERTGGSVSTLTIQRTQQEDSAVYLCASSNDGQGGSAFFGQGTRLTVV.

This clonotype showed up just a few times. The CDR3 sequence: CASSLVGGQGYAPLHF. The CDR3 DNA is TGTGCCAGCAGTTTGGTTGGGGGACAGGGCTATGCACCCCTCCACTTT. The gene calls are TRBV28 and TRBJ1-6, with TRBD1 matching over 9 bases. This CDR3 spans 16 amino acids. The trim removed 3 bases at V and 11 bases at J, leaving 11 bases unmatched. Germline V lookup: CDR1 MDHEN, CDR2 SYDVKM.

This clonotype was seen repeatedly, ten times or more. DNA of the CDR3: TGTGCCAGCAGTTTGCCAGGACGGAATGAGCAGTTCTTC. It specifies CASSLPGRNEQFF. V and J are TRBV28 and TRBJ2-1, with unresolved D. Trimming shortened V by 3 bases and J by 7 bases, and 10 bases separated the two germline ends. The CDR3 has 13 amino acids. Looked up from germline, CDR1 is MDHEN and CDR2 is SYDVKM.

This clonotype came up many times. The V gene is TRBV5-5, the J gene TRBJ1-2; D is uncertain. The CDR3 loop spans 13 amino acids. CDR1 and CDR2 (germline): SGHKS, YYEKEE (reference sequence). Trimming pared 0 bases from V and 2 bases from J, leaving 5 bases between. The CDR3 nucleotides are TGTGCCAGCAGCTTGGGGCTAAACTATGGCTACACCTTC. Its translation: CASSLGLNYGYTF.

This clonotype appeared a few times. The chain recombines TRBV20-1 with TRBJ2-7; 7 bases match TRBD2. CDR1 and CDR2 from the germline V gene are DFQATT and SNEGSKA (reference sequence). The length of the CDR3 is 15 residues. V shed 3 bases, J shed 0 bases, and the junction held 8 bases outside the gene matches. This CDR3 reads CSASTSARSSYEQYF. In DNA, the CDR3 is TGCAGTGCTAGTACTAGCGCCAGAAGCTCCTACGAGCAGTACTTC.

The chain has TRBV20-1 and TRBJ2-1, with 9 bases identical to TRBD1. Germline CDR1 DFQATT, CDR2 SNEGSKA (reference sequence). The CDR3 is 13 amino acids. The CDR3 DNA reads as TGCAGCGTCCGGACAGGGGCTCGGATTGAGCAGTTCTTC. It is translated as CSVRTGARIEQFF.

This clonotype showed up many times. In DNA, the CDR3 is TGTGCCAGCAGTTTTGATATGAACACTGAAGCTTTCTTT. Its translation is CASSFDMNTEAFF. This chain uses TRBV28 with TRBJ1-1; D is unresolved. Between the trimmed V and J ends, which lost 3 bases and 0 bases, there was a span of 5 bases. CDR1 is MDHEN, CDR2 SYDVKM, per germline. This CDR3 is built from 13 residues.

The sample holds many counts of this clonotype. The rearrangement joins TRBV9 to TRBJ2-5; 7 bases match TRBD1. The CDR3 covers 15 residues. Germline CDR1 reads SGDLS; CDR2 reads YYNGEE. V was pared by 2 bases and J by 5 bases, with 9 bases of the junction left unmatched. CDR3 protein: CASSVGDRLSETQYF. The CDR3 nucleotides are TGTGCCAGCAGCGTGGGGGACAGACTCTCGGAGACCCAGTACTTC. Drawing the rest from reference TRBV9 and TRBJ2-5, the complete variable domain is DSGVTQTPKHLITATGQRVTLRCSPRSGDLSVYWYQQSLDQGLQFLIQYYNGEERAKGNILERFSAQQFPDLHSELNLSSLELGDSALYFCASSVGDRLSETQYFGPGTRLLVL.